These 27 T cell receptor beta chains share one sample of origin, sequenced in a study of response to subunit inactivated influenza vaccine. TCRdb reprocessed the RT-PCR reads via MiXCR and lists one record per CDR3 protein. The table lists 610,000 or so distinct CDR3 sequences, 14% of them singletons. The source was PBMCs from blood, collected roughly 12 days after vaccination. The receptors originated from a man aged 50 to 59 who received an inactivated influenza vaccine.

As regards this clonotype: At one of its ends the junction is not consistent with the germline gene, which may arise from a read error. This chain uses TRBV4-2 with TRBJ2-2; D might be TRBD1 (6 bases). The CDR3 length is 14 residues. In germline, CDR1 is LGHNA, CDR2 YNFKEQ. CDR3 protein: CVSSQVEGAGELFF. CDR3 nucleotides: TGTGTCAGCAGCCAAGTTGAGGGGGCCGGGGAGCTGTTTTTT.

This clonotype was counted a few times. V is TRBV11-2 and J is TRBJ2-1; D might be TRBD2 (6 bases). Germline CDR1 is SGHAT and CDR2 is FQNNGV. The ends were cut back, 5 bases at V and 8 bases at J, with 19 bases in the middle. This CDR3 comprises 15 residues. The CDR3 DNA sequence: TGTGCCAGCAGCCCACCGGGAGAAGGGGAGGATGAGCAGTTCTTC. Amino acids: CASSPPGEGEDEQFF.

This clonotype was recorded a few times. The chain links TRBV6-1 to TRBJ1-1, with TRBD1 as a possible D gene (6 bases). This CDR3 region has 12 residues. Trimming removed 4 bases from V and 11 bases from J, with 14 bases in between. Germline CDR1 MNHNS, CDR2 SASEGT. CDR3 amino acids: CASSAGGLVAFF. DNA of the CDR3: TGTGCCAGCAGTGCTGGGGGCTTGGTGGCTTTCTTT.

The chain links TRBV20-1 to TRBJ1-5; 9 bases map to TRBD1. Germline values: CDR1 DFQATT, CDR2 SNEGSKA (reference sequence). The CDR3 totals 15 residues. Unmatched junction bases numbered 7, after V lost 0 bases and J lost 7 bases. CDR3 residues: CSAREAGTGKQPQHF. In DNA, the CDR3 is TGCAGTGCTAGAGAAGCCGGGACAGGGAAACAGCCCCAGCATTTT.

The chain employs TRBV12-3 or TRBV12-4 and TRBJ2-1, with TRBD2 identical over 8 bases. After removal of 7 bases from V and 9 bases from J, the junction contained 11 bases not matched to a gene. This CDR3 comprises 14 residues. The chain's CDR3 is CASIKEGTRREQFF. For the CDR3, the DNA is TGTGCCAGCATCAAAGAAGGGACTAGGCGTGAGCAGTTCTTC.

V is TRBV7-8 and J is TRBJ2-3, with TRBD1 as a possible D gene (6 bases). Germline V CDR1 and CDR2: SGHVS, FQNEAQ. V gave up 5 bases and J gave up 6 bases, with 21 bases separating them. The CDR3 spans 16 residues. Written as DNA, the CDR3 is TGTGCCAGCAGCCCAAAGGGGTCAGGGGTTAAGGATACGCAGTATTTT. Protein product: CASSPKGSGVKDTQYF.

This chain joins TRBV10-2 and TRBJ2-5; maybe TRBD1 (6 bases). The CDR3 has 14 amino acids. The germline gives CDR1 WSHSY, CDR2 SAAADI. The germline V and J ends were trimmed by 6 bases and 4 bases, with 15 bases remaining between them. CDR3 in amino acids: CASSPAGVVETQYF. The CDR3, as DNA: TGCGCCAGCAGCCCGGCAGGGGTCGTAGAGACCCAGTACTTC.

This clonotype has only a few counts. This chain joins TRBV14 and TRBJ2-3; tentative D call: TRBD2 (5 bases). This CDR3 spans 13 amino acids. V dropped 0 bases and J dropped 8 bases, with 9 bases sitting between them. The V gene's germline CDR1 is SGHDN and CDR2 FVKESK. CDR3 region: CASSQDIEGTQYF. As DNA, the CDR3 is TGTGCCAGCAGCCAAGATATTGAGGGTACGCAGTATTTT.

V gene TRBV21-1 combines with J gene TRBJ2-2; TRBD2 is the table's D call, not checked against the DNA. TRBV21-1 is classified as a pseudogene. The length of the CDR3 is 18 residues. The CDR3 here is CASSKLGTSGRRSGELFF. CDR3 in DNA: TGTGCCAGCAGCAAACTTGGGACTAGCGGGAGGCGGAGCGGGGAGCTGTTTTTT.

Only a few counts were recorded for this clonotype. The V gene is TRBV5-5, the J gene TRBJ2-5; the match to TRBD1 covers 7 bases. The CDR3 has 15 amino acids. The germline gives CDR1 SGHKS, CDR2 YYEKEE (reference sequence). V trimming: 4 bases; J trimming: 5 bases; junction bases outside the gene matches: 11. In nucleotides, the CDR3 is TGTGCCAGCAGCCGTGACGTAGGGGGCTACGAGACCCAGTACTTC. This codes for CASSRDVGGYETQYF.

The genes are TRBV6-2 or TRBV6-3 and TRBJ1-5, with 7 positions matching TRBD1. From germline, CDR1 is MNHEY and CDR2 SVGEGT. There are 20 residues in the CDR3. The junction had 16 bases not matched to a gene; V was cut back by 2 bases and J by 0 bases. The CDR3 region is CASSYDRLSGTAYSNQPQHF. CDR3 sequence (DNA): TGTGCCAGCAGTTACGACAGGTTGTCCGGGACAGCCTATAGCAATCAGCCCCAGCATTTT.

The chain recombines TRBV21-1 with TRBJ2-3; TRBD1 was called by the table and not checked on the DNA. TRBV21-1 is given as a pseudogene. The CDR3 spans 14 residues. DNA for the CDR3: TGTGCCAGCAGCAATGGGACAGGTGTAGATACGCAGTATTTT. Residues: CASSNGTGVDTQYF.

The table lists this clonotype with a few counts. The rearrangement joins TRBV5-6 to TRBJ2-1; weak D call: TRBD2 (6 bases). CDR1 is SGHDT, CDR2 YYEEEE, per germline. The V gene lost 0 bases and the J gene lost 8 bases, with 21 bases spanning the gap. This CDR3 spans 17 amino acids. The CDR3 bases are TGTGCCAGCAGCTTGGCCAAGGACTATCAGAAATGGGATGAGCAGTTCTTC. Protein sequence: CASSLAKDYQKWDEQFF.

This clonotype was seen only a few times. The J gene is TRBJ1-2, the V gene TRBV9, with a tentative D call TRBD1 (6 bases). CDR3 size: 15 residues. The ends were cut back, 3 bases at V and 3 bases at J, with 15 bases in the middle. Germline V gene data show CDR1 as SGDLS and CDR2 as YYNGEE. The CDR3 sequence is CASSGTPGGHYGYTF. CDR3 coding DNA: TGTGCCAGCAGCGGAACGCCGGGGGGCCACTATGGCTACACCTTC.

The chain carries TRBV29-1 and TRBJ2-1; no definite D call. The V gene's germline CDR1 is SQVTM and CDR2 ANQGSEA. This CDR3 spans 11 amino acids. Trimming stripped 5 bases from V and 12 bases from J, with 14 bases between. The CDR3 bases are TGCAGCGTTAGTTTAGGCGCCATGCAGTTCTTC. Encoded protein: CSVSLGAMQFF.

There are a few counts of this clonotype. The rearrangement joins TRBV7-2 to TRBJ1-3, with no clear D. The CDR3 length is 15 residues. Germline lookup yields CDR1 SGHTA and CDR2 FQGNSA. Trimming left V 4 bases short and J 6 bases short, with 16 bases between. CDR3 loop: CASSSKWSRENTIYF. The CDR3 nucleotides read TGTGCCAGCAGCTCAAAGTGGTCCCGTGAAAACACCATATATTTT.

Here the CDR3 reads CASRQTVTYEQYF. CDR3 DNA: TGTGCCAGCAGACAGACAGTCACCTACGAGCAGTACTTC. The V call is TRBV6-1, the J call TRBJ2-7, with D tentatively TRBD1 (5 bases). The V end lost 6 bases, the J end lost 2 bases, and 11 bases lay between the germline ends. Germline assignment: CDR1 MNHNS and CDR2 SASEGT. CDR3 size: 13 residues.

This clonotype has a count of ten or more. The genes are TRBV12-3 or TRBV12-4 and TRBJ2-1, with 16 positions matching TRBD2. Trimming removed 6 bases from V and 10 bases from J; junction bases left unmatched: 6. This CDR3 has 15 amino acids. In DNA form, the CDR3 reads TGTGCCAGCAGCTCGGGACTAGCGGGAGGGAACGAGCAGTTCTTC. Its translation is CASSSGLAGGNEQFF.

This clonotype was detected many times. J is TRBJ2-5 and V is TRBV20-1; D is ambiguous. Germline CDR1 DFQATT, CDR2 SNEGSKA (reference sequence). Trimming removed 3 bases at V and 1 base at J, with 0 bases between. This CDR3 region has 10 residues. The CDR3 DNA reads TGCAGTGCTAGCCAAGAGACCCAGTACTTC. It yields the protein CSASQETQYF.

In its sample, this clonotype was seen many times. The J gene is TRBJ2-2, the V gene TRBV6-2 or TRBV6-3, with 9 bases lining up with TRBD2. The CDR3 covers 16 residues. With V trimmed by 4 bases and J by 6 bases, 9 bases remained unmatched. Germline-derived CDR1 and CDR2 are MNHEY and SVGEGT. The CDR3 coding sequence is TGTGCCAGCAGTTTCGTGATAGCGGGAGACCCCGGGGAGCTGTTTTTT. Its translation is CASSFVIAGDPGELFF.

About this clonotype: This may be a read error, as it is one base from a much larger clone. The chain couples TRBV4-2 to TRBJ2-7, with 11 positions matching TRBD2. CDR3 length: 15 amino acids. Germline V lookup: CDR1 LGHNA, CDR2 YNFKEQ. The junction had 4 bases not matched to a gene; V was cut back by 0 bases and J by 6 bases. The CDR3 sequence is CASSQDLAGGCEQYF. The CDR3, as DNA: TGTGCCAGCAGCCAAGACCTAGCGGGAGGCTGCGAGCAGTACTTC.

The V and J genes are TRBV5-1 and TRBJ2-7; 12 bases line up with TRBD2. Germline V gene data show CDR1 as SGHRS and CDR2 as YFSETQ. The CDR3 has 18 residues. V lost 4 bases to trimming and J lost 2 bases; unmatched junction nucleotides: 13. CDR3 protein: CASSLLTSGGDYTYEQYF. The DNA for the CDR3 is TGCGCCAGCAGCCTCCTGACTAGCGGGGGCGATTACACCTACGAGCAGTACTTC. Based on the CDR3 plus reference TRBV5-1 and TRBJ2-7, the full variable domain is KAGVTQTPRYLIKTRGQQVTLSCSPISGHRSVSWYQQTPGQGLQFLFEYFSETQRNKGNFPGRFSGRQFSNSRSEMNVSTLELGDSALYLCASSLLTSGGDYTYEQYFGPGTRLTVT.

The CDR3 here is CASSRSLAGGLSLSTGELFF. CDR3 nucleotides: TGCGCCAGCAGCCGGAGTCTAGCGGGAGGGCTCAGCCTGTCCACCGGGGAGCTGTTTTTT. The chain carries TRBV5-1 and TRBJ2-2, with TRBD2 matching over 12 bases. This CDR3 region has 20 residues. The junction had 17 bases not matched to a gene; V was cut back by 4 bases and J by 4 bases. Germline V gives CDR1 SGHRS, CDR2 YFSETQ.

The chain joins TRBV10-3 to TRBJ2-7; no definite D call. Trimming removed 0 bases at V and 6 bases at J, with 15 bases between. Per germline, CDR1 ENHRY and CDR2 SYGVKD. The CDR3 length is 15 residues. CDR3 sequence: CAISESTRRPGEQYF. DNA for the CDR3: TGTGCCATCAGTGAGTCGACTCGGCGTCCCGGCGAGCAGTACTTC.

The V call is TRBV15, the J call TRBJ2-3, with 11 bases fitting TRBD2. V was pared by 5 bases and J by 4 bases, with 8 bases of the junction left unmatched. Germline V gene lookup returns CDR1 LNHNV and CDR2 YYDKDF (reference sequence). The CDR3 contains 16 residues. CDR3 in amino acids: CATSATSGRGSDTQYF. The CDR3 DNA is TGTGCCACCAGCGCCACTAGCGGGAGAGGGTCAGATACGCAGTATTTT.

CDR3 sequence (DNA): TGTGCCAGCAGTTACTCCCACAGGGCTGGGGCCAACGTCCTGACTTTC. Amino acid sequence: CASSYSHRAGANVLTF. The rearrangement links TRBV6-7 to TRBJ2-6; D might be TRBD1 (6 bases). TRBV6-7 is an ORF; its function is uncertain. This CDR3 has 16 amino acids. Trimming left V 0 bases short and J 2 bases short, with 8 bases between.

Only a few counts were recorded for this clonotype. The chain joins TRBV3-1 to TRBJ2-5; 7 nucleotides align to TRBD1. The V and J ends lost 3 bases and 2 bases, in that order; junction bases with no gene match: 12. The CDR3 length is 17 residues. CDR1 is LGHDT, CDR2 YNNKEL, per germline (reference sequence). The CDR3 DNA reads TGTGCCAGCAGCCACCTTTACAGGGGACGGATTCAAGAGACCCAGTACTTC. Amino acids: CASSHLYRGRIQETQYF.